This is a list of T cell receptor beta chains from one sample in a study of follicular helper T cells after annual influenza vaccination. TCRdb's table, derived via immunoSEQ multiplex PCR, lists solely in-frame clones and lacks some. Seen here are approximately 14,000 clones, 65% to 85% observed once, and the top ten hold roughly 0.4%. The source was CXCR5- memory CD4+ T cells sorted from blood, collected on the day of influenza vaccination. Receptor source: an adult who received the influenza vaccine. Both conserved end residues are part of each CDR3. A D gene is named only where the DNA matches it firmly. Where a row states a size, it is once, few, many or the class of an expanded clone; other rows omit it.

TGTGCCAGCAGCACGACAGGGGGCGCGGGTCAGCCCCAGCATTTT,CASSTTGGAGQPQHF,TRBV9,.,TRBJ1-5,TRBD1
TGTGCCAGCAGTTCTGGGACAGGGGTAAACACCATATATTTT,CASSSGTGVNTIYF,TRBV28,.,TRBJ1-3,TRBD1
TGTGCCAGCAGGCAGGCTTCCTCTAGTGAGCAGTTCTTC,CASRQASSSEQFF,TRBV13,.,TRBJ2-1,.
TGTGCCAGCAAAGGCCAAATTAATGAAAAACTGTTTTTT,CASKGQINEKLFF,TRBV2,.,TRBJ1-4,.
TGTGTCAGCAGCTACAAACTCAATCAGCCCCAGCATTTT,CVSSYKLNQPQHF,TRBV28,once,TRBJ1-5,.
TGTGCCAGCAGCGCCGTAGGGGTCTTCAGCACTGAAGCTTTCTTT,CASSAVGVFSTEAFF,TRBV28,.,TRBJ1-1,.
TGTGCCAGCAGCTTAGCGGGGCCCAAAGAGACCCAGTACTTC,CASSLAGPKETQYF,TRBV7-2,.,TRBJ2-5,.
TGTGCCGGGGGGGGTCCCAACGAGCAGTACTTC,CAGGGPNEQYF,TRBV2,few,TRBJ2-7,TRBD2
TGCGCCAGTCCCCGGGACAGTAATTCACCCCTCCACTTT,CASPRDSNSPLHF,TRBV23-1,few,TRBJ1-6,TRBD1
TGTGCCAGCTCACCAAACCAGGGGGTCAATGAGCAGTTCTTC,CASSPNQGVNEQFF,TRBV18,.,TRBJ2-1,TRBD1
TGTGCCAGCAGCCCCGCCAACACAGATACGCAGTATTTT,CASSPANTDTQYF,TRBV7-2,.,TRBJ2-3,.
TGTGCCAGCAGCTTAGGTAGCGGGCCCTTTTATGAGCAGTTCTTC,CASSLGSGPFYEQFF,TRBV7-3,once,TRBJ2-1,TRBD2
TGTGCCAGCAGCTTAAGCGGGACAGGGGGAAACACCATATATTTT,CASSLSGTGGNTIYF,TRBV7-6,.,TRBJ1-3,TRBD1
TGTGCCAGCAGCCACCAGAACTACGAGCAGTACTTC,CASSHQNYEQYF,TRBV5-6,.,TRBJ2-7,.
TGTGCCAGCAGTTCTTACGGCCGACAGGGGATGAACACTGAAGCTTTCTTT,CASSSYGRQGMNTEAFF,TRBV28,.,TRBJ1-1,TRBD1
TGTGCCAGTAGTTTCGGACTAGCGGGGAGGGAGACCCAGTACTTC,CASSFGLAGRETQYF,TRBV19,.,TRBJ2-5,TRBD2
TGTGCCAGCAGTGACAGGGGAAACACCATATATTTT,CASSDRGNTIYF,TRBV2,.,TRBJ1-3,.